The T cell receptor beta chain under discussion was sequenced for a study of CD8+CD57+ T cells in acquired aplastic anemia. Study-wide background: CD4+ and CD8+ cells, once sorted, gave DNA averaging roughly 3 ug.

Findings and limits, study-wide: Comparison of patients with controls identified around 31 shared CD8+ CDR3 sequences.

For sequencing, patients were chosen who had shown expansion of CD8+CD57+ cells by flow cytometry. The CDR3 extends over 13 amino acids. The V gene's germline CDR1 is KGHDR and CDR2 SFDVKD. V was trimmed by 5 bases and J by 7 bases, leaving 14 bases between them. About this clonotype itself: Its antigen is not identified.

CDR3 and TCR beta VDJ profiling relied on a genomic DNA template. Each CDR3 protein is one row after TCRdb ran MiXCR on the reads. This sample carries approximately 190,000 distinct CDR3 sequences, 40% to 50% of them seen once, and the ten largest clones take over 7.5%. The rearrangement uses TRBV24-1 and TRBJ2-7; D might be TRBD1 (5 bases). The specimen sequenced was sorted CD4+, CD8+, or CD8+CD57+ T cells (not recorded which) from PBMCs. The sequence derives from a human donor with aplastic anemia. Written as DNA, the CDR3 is TGTGCCACCAGTGTAGGGGTGATAGTTGAGCAGTACTTC. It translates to CATSVGVIVEQYF.